This record covers a single TCR beta chain. Antigen specificity is unknown. As the CDR3 is not closed by the conserved phenylalanine or tryptophan, this likely results from a read error. This entry belongs to a study of T cell repertoires in cytomegalovirus infection. The study, taken as a whole, reports: Ex vivo, HLA-C-restricted CMV-specific TCR beta clonotypes prevailed over the rest of the response.

The trim removed 7 bases at V and 6 bases at J, leaving 5 bases unmatched. The V gene's germline CDR1 is SNHLY and CDR2 FYNNEI. This CDR3 region has 12 residues. TCRdb re-called the reads with MiXCR, one entry per CDR3 protein. The data show 85,000 to 120,000 distinct CDR3 sequences, with more than 15% seen just once and 8% held by the top ten. Sequencing used PBMCs. The receptor was isolated from a human donor in good health (CMV status not recorded). Some clones in this sample may be carry-over from other donors' samples. The chain joins TRBV2 to TRBJ2-7; 8 bases agree with TRBD1. The CDR3 coding sequence is TGTGCCAGCAACAGACAGGGGTCCGAGCAGTACTCC. This sequence encodes CASNRQGSEQYS.